This T cell receptor (beta chain) was sequenced in a study of T cell responses to AZD1222 COVID-19 vaccine. Study-level findings and limits: Sampling captured repertoires only after the peak T cell response. Unmutated variant regions are reportedly the target of nearly half of TCRs that are spike-specific.

The study pooled second doses at about 4 or about 12 weeks. Using immunoSEQ multiplex PCR, the repertoire was profiled, and TCRdb retains in-frame clones only, with some absent. The table shows 150,000 to 200,000 clones, with 85% to 90% occurring only once. With respect to this clone: Its target is not known.

Here the sequenced sample was peripheral blood, taken 28 days after the second AZD1222 dose. This TCR was recovered from an adult who received the AZD1222 COVID-19 vaccine.

CDR3: CASSLGTGNTEAFF. CDR3 bases: TGTGCCAGCAGCCTAGGGACAGGGAACACTGAAGCTTTCTTT. V and J are TRBV7-8 and TRBJ1-1; 8 positions match TRBD1. The CDR3 length is 14 residues. Per the germline V gene, CDR1 is SGHVS and CDR2 is FQNEAQ. The V segment lost 5 bases and the J segment 1 base; nucleotides outside the gene matches: 3.